These 5 T cell receptor beta chains were all obtained from the same sample, sequenced in a study of control samples from healthy donors and cancer patients. Produced via immunoSEQ multiplex PCR; TCRdb's table is partial and in-frame only. Among 120,000 to 150,000 clones listed, 93% were seen once. Input material: blood. The receptor source for this set is a man aged 18 to 29 in good health.

The CDR3 DNA reads as TGTGCCAGCAGCCCCCGGCCGGGACAGCTTTCGAGAGCGAATGAAGCTTTCTTT. Encoded protein: CASSPRPGQLSRANEAFF. The chain links TRBV7-8 to TRBJ1-1; 7 positions agree with TRBD1. This CDR3 is 18 amino acids long. Germline V gene data show CDR1 as SGHVS and CDR2 as FQNEAQ. V lost 5 bases and J lost 7; bases outside the gene matches: 22. Supplemented by reference TRBV7-8 and TRBJ1-1, the full variable domain reads GAGVSQSPRYKVAKRGQDVALRCDPISGHVSLFWYQQALGQGPEFLTYFQNEAQLDKSGLPSDRFFAERPEGSVSTLKIQRTQQEDSAVYLCASSPRPGQLSRANEAFFGQGTRLTVV.

The chain joins TRBV29-1 to TRBJ1-1; 9 bases align to TRBD1. With V trimmed by 8 bases and J by 4 bases, 11 bases remained unmatched. The germline gives CDR1 SQVTM, CDR2 ANQGSEA. The CDR3 contains 14 residues. The CDR3 nucleotides are TGCAGCTTTTCGACAGGGGGACTGGTCACTGAAGCTTTCTTT. Protein product: CSFSTGGLVTEAFF.

The chain uses TRBV11-3 and TRBJ1-1, with D unclear. From germline, CDR1 is SGHNT and CDR2 YENEEA. The CDR3 consists of 19 residues. V shed 5 bases and J shed 3 bases, with 28 bases lying between them. In DNA form, the CDR3 reads TGTGCCAGCAGCACAGATGTTGAGGGCCTCCCCCCCAAGGACACTGAAGCTTTCTTT. Amino acids: CASSTDVEGLPPKDTEAFF.

The table lists this clone with a few counts. V and J are TRBV3-1 (or the pseudogene TRBV3-2) and TRBJ1-2; possible D gene TRBD1, 6 bases. V lost 0 bases and J 5 bases, leaving 10 bases between the germline ends. Germline V CDR1 and CDR2: LGHDT, YNNKEL (reference sequence). There are 14 residues in the CDR3. CDR3 region: CASSQDFQGYGYTF. The CDR3 DNA sequence: TGTGCCAGCAGCCAAGATTTCCAGGGGTATGGCTACACCTTC.

The gene calls are TRBV30 and TRBJ1-5; 7 bases match TRBD1. V lost 5 bases and J lost 1; bases outside the gene matches: 5. The CDR3 runs 14 residues. CDR1 and CDR2 (germline): GTSNPN, SVGIG (reference sequence). The CDR3 loop reads CAWGDSPSNQPQHF. CDR3 bases: TGTGCCTGGGGGGACAGTCCCAGCAATCAGCCCCAGCATTTT. The full variable domain, completed using reference TRBV30 and TRBJ1-5, is SQTIHQWPATLVQPVGSPLSLECTVEGTSNPNLYWYRQAAGRGLQLLFYSVGIGQISSEVPQNLSASRPQDRQFILSSKKLLLSDSGFYLCAWGDSPSNQPQHFGDGTRLSIL.